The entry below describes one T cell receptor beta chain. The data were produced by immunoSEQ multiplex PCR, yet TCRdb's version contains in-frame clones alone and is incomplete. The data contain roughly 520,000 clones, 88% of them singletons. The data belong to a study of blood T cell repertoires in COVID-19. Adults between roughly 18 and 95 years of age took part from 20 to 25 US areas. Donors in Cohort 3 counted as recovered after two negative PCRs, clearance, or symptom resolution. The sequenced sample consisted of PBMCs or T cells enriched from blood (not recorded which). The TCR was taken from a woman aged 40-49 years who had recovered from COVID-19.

The CDR3 DNA reads TGTGCCAGCAGTCTCCACTCCCAAAGCTCCTACGAGCAGTACTTC. This gives the protein CASSLHSQSSYEQYF. The rearrangement links TRBV27 to TRBJ2-7, with D hard to call. CDR1 is MNHEY, CDR2 SMNVEV, per germline (reference sequence). The V gene lost 5 bases and the J gene lost 0 bases, with 14 bases spanning the gap. The CDR3 extends over 15 amino acids.